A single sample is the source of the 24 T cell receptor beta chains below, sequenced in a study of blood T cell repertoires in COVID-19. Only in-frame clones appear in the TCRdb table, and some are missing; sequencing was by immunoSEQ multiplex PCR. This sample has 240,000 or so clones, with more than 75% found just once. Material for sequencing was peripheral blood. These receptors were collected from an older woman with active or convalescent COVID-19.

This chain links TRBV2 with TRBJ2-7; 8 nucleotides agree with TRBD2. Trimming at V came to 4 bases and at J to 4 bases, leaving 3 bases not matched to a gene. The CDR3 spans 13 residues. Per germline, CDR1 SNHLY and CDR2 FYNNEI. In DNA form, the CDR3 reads TGTGCCAGCAGTGGGACTAGCAGGTACGAGCAGTACTTC. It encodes CASSGTSRYEQYF.

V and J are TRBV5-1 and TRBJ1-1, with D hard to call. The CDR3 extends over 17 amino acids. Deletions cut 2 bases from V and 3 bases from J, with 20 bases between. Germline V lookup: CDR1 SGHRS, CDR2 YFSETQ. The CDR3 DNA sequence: TGCGCCAGCAGCTTAGATTGGCAGGCGGGTGTGCACACTGAAGCTTTCTTT. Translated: CASSLDWQAGVHTEAFF.

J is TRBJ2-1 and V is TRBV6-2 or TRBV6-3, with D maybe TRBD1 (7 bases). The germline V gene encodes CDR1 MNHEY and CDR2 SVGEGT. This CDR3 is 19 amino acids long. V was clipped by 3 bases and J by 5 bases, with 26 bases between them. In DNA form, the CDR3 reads TGTGCCAGCAGTTATCAGTGGATCCAGGGGGGTCTAGGAAACAATGAGCAGTTCTTC. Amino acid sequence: CASSYQWIQGGLGNNEQFF.

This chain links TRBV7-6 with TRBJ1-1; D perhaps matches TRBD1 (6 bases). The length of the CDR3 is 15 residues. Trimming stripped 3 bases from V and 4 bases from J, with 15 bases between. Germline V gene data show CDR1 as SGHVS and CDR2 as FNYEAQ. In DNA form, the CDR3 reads TGTGCCAGCAGCTTGGGACAAAGTTTCTCCACTGAAGCTTTCTTT. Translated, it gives CASSLGQSFSTEAFF.

CDR3 region: CAISDVPGQSNSPLHF. DNA for the CDR3: TGTGCCATCAGTGATGTACCGGGACAGAGTAATTCACCCCTCCACTTT. J is TRBJ1-6 and V is TRBV10-3, with TRBD1 matching 7 bases. Germline CDR1 is ENHRY and CDR2 is SYGVKD. The length of the CDR3 is 16 residues. J lost 6 bases, V lost 3 bases, and 8 bases had no gene match.

The CDR3 DNA reads TGTGCCACCAGTGATATGACAGGGGAGGGGCAGTTCTTC. Its translation: CATSDMTGEGQFF. The chain uses TRBV24-1 and TRBJ2-1; possible D gene TRBD1, 8 bases. This CDR3 comprises 13 residues. CDR1 is KGHDR and CDR2 is SFDVKD in the germline V gene. Trimming cost V 3 bases and J 12 bases, with 14 bases left between them.

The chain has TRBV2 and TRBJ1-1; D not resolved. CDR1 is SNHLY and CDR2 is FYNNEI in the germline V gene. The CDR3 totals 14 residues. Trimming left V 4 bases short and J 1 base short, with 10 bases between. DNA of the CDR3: TGTGCCAGCAGTGTACTCAGGAAGAACACTGAAGCTTTCTTT. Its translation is CASSVLRKNTEAFF.

The CDR3 bases are TGTGCCAGTAGTATGGAGGGAAATCTACCCCTCCACTTT. It codes for CASSMEGNLPLHF. The rearrangement joins TRBV19 to TRBJ1-6; D is unresolved. The CDR3 contains 13 residues. Trimming took 3 bases from V and 12 from J, leaving 12 bases between them. CDR1 is LNHDA, CDR2 SQIVND, per germline (reference sequence).

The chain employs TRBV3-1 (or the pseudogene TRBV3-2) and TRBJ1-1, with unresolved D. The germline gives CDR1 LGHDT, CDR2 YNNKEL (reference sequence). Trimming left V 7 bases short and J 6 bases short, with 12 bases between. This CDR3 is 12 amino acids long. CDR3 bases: TGTGCCAGCACCCCACACCCCCCTGAAGCTTTCTTT. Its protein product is CASTPHPPEAFF.

CDR3 bases: TGTGCCAGCAGGACCGGGACATCGGATCAGCCCCAGCATTTT. Protein product: CASRTGTSDQPQHF. V gene TRBV6-6 combines with J gene TRBJ1-5; a possible D gene is TRBD1 (6 bases). V was trimmed by 6 bases and J by 5 bases, leaving 14 bases between them. CDR3 length: 14 amino acids. Per the germline V gene, CDR1 is MNHNY and CDR2 is SVGAGI (reference sequence).

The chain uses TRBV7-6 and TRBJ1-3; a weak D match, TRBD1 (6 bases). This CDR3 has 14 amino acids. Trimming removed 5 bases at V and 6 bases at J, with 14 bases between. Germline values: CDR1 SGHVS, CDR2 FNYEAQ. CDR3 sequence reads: CASSIGGGENTIYF. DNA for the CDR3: TGTGCCAGCAGCATCGGAGGGGGGGAAAACACCATATATTTT.

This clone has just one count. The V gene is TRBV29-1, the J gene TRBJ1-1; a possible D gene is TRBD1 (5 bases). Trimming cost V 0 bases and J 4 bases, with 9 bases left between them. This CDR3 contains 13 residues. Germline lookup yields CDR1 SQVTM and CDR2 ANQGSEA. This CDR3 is CSVEDRAGTEAFF. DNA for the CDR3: TGCAGCGTTGAAGACAGGGCCGGCACTGAAGCTTTCTTT.

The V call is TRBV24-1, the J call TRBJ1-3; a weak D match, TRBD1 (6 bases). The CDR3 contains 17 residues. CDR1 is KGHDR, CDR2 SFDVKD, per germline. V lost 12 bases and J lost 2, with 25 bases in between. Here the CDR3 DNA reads TGTGCCGTCCAATCCGGGACAAGGAGGCTCCCTGGAAACACCATATATTTT. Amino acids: CAVQSGTRRLPGNTIYF.

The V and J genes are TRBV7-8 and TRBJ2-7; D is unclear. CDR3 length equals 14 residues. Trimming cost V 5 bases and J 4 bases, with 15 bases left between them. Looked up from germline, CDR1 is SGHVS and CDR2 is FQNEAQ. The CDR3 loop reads CASSPTRRLYEQYF. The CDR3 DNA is TGTGCCAGCAGCCCTACGCGGCGGTTATACGAGCAGTACTTC. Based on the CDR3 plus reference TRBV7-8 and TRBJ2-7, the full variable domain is GAGVSQSPRYKVAKRGQDVALRCDPISGHVSLFWYQQALGQGPEFLTYFQNEAQLDKSGLPSDRFFAERPEGSVSTLKIQRTQQEDSAVYLCASSPTRRLYEQYFGPGTRLTVT.

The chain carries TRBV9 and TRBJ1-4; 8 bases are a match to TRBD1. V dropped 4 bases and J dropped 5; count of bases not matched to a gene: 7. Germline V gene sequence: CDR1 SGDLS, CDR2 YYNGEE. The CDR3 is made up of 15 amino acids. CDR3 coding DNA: TGTGCCAGCAGCCCCCTTGGACAGGGAAATGAAAAACTGTTTTTT. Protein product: CASSPLGQGNEKLFF.

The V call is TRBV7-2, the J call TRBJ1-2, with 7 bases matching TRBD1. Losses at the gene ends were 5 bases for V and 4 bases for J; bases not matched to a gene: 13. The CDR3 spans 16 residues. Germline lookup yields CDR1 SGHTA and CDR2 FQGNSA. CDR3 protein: CASSPSEGQPGYGYTF. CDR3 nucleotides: TGTGCCAGCAGCCCAAGTGAGGGACAGCCTGGCTATGGCTACACCTTC.

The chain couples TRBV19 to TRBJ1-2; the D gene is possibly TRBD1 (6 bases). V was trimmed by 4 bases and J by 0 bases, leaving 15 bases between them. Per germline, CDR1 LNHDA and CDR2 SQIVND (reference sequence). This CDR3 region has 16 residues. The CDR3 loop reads CASSNRQDSANYGYTF. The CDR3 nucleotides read TGTGCCAGTAGTAATCGGCAGGACAGTGCTAACTATGGCTACACCTTC. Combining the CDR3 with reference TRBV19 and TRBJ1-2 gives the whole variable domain DGGITQSPKYLFRKEGQNVTLSCEQNLNHDAMYWYRQDPGQGLRLIYYSQIVNDFQKGDIAEGYSVSREKKESFPLTVTSAQKNPTAFYLCASSNRQDSANYGYTFGSGTRLTVV.

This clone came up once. CDR3 sequence: CASSHPGHPETQYF. The CDR3 DNA follows: TGCGCCAGCAGCCACCCAGGGCACCCAGAGACCCAGTACTTC. V usage is TRBV4-1 and J usage is TRBJ2-5; D possibly corresponds to TRBD1 (5 bases). In germline, CDR1 is MGHRA, CDR2 YSYEKL. V lost 3 bases to trimming and J lost 4 bases, with 12 bases between them. This CDR3 comprises 14 residues.

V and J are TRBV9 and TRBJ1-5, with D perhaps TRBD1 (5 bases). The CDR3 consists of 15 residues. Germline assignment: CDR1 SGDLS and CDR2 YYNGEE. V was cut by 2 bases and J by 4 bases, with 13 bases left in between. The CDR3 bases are TGTGCCAGCAGCGTGGCAGGGATGTGGAATCAGCCCCAGCATTTT. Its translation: CASSVAGMWNQPQHF.

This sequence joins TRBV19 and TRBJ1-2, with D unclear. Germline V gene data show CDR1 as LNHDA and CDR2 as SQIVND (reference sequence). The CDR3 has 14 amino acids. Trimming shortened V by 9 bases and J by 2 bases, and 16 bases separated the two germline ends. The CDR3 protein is CASRPGRSNYGYTF. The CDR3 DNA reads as TGTGCCAGCCGCCCTGGGCGTTCGAACTATGGCTACACCTTC. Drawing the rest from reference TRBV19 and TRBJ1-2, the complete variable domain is DGGITQSPKYLFRKEGQNVTLSCEQNLNHDAMYWYRQDPGQGLRLIYYSQIVNDFQKGDIAEGYSVSREKKESFPLTVTSAQKNPTAFYLCASRPGRSNYGYTFGSGTRLTVV.

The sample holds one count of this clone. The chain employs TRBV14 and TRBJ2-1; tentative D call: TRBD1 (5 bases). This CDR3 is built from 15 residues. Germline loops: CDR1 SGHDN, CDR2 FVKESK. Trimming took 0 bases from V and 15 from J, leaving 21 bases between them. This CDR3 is CASSQEGAGATYAFF. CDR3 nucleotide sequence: TGTGCCAGCAGCCAAGAAGGGGCTGGAGCGACTTATGCGTTCTTC.

The chain's CDR3 is CASSSTGPQHF. In nucleotides, the CDR3 is TGTGCCAGCAGCTCCACCGGGCCCCAGCATTTT. V and J are TRBV7-2 and TRBJ1-5; D not resolved. Looked up from germline, CDR1 is SGHTA and CDR2 is FQGNSA. This CDR3 spans 11 amino acids. V dropped 4 bases and J dropped 9 bases, with 7 bases sitting between them.

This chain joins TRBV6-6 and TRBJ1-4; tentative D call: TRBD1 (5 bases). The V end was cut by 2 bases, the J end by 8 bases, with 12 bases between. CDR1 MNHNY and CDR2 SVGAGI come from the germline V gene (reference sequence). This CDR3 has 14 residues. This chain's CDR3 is CASSYGQGQEKLFF. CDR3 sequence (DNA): TGTGCCAGCAGTTACGGCCAGGGCCAGGAAAAACTGTTTTTT.

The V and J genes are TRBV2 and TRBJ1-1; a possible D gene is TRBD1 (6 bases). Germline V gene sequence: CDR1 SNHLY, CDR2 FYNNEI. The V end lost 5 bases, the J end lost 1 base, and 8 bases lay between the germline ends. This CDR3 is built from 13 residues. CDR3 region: CASSTDRNTEAFF. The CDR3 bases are TGTGCCAGCAGTACGGACAGGAACACTGAAGCTTTCTTT.